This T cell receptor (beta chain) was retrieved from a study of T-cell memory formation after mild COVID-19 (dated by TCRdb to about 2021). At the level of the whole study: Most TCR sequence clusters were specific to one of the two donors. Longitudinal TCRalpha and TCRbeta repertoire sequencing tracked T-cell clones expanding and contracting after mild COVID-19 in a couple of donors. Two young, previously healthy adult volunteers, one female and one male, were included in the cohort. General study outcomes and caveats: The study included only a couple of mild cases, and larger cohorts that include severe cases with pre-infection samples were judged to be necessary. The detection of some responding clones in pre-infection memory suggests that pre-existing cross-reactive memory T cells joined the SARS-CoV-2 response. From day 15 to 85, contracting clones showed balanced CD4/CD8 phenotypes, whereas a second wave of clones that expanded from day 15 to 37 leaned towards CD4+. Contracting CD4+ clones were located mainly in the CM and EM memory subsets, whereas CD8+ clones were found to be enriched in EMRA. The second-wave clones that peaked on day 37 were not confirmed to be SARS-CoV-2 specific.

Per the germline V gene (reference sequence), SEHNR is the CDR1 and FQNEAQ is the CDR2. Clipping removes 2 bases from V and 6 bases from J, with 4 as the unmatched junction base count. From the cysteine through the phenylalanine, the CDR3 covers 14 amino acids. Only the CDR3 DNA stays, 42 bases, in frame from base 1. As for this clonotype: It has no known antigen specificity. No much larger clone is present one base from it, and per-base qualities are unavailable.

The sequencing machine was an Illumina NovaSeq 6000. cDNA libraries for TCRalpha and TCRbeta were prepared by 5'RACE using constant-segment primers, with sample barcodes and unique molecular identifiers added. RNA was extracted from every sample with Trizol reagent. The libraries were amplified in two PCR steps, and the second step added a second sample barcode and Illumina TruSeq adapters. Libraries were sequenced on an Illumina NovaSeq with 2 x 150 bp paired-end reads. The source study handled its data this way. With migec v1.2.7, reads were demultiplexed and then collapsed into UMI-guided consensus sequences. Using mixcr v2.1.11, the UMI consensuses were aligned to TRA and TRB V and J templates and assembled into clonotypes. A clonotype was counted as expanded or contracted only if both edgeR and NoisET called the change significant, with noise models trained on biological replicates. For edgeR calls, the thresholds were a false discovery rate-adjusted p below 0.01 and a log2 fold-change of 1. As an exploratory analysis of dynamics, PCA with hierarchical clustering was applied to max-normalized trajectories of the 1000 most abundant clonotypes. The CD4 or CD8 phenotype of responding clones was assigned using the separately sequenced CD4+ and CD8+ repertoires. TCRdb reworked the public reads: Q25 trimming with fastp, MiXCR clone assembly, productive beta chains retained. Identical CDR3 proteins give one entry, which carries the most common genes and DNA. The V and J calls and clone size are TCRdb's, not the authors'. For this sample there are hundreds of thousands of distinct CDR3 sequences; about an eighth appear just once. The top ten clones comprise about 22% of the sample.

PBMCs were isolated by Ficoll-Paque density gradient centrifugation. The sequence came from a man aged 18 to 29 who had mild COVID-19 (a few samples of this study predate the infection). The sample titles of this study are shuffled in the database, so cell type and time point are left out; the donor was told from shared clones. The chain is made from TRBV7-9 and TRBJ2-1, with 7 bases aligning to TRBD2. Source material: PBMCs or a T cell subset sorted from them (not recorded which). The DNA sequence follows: TGTGCCAGCAGCTTATCCGGGACTACCAATGAGCAGTTCTTC. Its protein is CASSLSGTTNEQFF. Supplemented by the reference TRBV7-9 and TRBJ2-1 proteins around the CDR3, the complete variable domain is DTGVSQNPRHKITKRGQNVTFRCDPISEHNRLYWYRQTLGQGPEFLTYFQNEAQLEKSRLLSDRFSAERPKGSFSTLEIQRTEQGDSAMYLCASSLSGTTNEQFFGPGTRLTVL.